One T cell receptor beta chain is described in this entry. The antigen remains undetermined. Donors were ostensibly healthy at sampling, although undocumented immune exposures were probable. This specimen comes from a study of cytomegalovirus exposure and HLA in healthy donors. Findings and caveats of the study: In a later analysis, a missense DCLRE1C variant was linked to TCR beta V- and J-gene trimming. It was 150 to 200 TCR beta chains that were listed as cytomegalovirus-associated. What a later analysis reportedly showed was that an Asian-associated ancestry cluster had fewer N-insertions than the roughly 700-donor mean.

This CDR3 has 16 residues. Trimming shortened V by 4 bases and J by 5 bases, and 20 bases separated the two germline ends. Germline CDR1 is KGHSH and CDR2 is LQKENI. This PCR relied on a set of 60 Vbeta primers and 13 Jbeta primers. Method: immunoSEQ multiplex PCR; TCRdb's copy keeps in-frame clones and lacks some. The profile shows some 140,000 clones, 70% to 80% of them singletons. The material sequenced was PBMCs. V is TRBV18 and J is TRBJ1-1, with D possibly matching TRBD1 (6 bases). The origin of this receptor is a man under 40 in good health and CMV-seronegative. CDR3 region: CASSRKRTVEVTEAFF. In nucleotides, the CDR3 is TGTGCCAGCTCACGAAAGCGGACAGTTGAGGTAACTGAAGCTTTCTTT.